Detailed here is one T cell receptor (beta chain). J gave up 3 bases and V 4 bases, and 12 bases lay outside the gene matches. Germline CDR1 reads SGHVS; CDR2 reads FNYEAQ. The CDR3 contains 16 residues. The data were taken from a study of blood T cell repertoires in COVID-19. In the authors' methods: Estimation of nucleated cell counts was performed using reference gene primer amplification. Clones were read by immunoSEQ multiplex PCR, and TCRdb kept only the in-frame ones, dropping some. The V and J calls and clone size come from that table; D and trimming were worked out from the DNA. Altogether a few hundred thousand clones are present, approximately 86% being singletons, with the ten largest covering approximately 4%. Membership in each cohort depended on participant-reported clinical history.

The material sequenced was PBMCs or T cells enriched from blood (not recorded which). This sequence originates from a woman in her 30s who had been exposed to COVID-19. V is TRBV7-6 and J is TRBJ2-7, with TRBD1 matching 7 bases. Here the CDR3 reads CASSSSQQGNGYEQYF. In DNA, the CDR3 is TGTGCCAGCAGCTCCTCTCAACAGGGGAATGGCTACGAGCAGTACTTC.